This is a list of T cell receptor beta chains from one sample in a study of blood T cell repertoires in COVID-19. Profiling relied on immunoSEQ multiplex PCR, and the TCRdb table lists in-frame clones only, not all of them. In the table there are about 180,000 clones, roughly 84% of which are singletons. The sequencing input was peripheral blood. These receptor sequences come from a person aged 70 to 85 with COVID-19, enrolled during active disease. Both conserved end residues are part of each CDR3. D genes are given only for firm matches. A row's size may be missing; if present it is once, few, many or a size class.

clone_size j_call d_call v_call cdr3_aa cdr3_nt
NA TRBJ1-2 TRBD1 TRBV6-5 CASSQTGTGWGGYTF TGTGCCAGCAGCCAAACCGGGACAGGGTGGGGAGGCTACACCTTC
NA TRBJ2-2 NA TRBV7-7 CASSPGFTGELFF TGTGCCAGCAGCCCAGGGTTCACCGGGGAGCTGTTTTTT
few TRBJ2-3 NA TRBV6-1 CASSEPRGRSTDTQYF TGTGCCAGCAGTGAACCGCGGGGTCGGAGCACAGATACGCAGTATTTT
NA TRBJ2-7 TRBD2 TRBV28 CASSFTTSGLTYEQYF TGTGCCAGCAGTTTCACCACTAGCGGCTTGACCTACGAGCAGTACTTC
NA TRBJ2-3 NA TRBV14 CASSYNRGGLADTQYF TGTGCCAGCAGCTACAATCGTGGGGGCCTCGCAGATACGCAGTATTTT
NA TRBJ1-2 TRBD1 TRBV19 CASRLDRAYGYTF TGTGCCAGTAGACTTGACAGGGCCTATGGCTACACCTTC
NA TRBJ1-3 NA TRBV29-1 CSVAESGNTIYF TGCAGCGTTGCCGAGTCTGGAAACACCATATATTTT
NA TRBJ2-7 NA TRBV9 CASSVGLLGGPGEQYF TGTGCCAGCAGCGTAGGGCTGCTGGGGGGGCCCGGAGAGCAGTACTTC
NA TRBJ1-5 NA TRBV28 CASEYSNQPQHF TGTGCCAGCGAGTATAGCAATCAGCCCCAGCATTTT
NA TRBJ1-5 NA TRBV27 CASGALLGGFFNQPQHF TGTGCCAGCGGCGCCTTATTGGGGGGATTCTTTAATCAGCCCCAGCATTTT
once TRBJ2-2 TRBD2 TRBV2 CASSERSGSSGELFF TGTGCCAGCAGTGAACGCAGCGGGAGCTCCGGGGAGCTGTTTTTT
NA TRBJ1-5 NA TRBV4-1 CASSQDPGNSNQPQHF TGCGCCAGCAGCCAAGATCCGGGAAACAGCAATCAGCCCCAGCATTTT
NA TRBJ1-5 NA TRBV7-8 CASSLQNYQPQHF TGTGCCAGCAGCTTACAAAACTACCAGCCCCAGCATTTT
once TRBJ1-5 NA TRBV5-4 CASSLNPTGGQPQHF TGTGCCAGCAGCTTGAATCCGACCGGCGGTCAGCCCCAGCATTTT
NA TRBJ2-3 TRBD2 TRBV7-9 CASSSRGDTQYF TGTGCCAGCAGCTCGCGGGGGGATACGCAGTATTTT
NA TRBJ1-5 NA TRBV30 CAWSSRGNQPQHF TGTGCCTGGAGCTCACGGGGCAATCAGCCCCAGCATTTT
NA TRBJ2-7 NA TRBV5-6 CASSRFTEKYEQYF TGTGCCAGCAGTAGGTTTACAGAGAAATACGAGCAGTACTTC
NA TRBJ2-7 NA TRBV5-1 CASSLVQGTYEQYF TGCGCCAGCAGCTTGGTTCAGGGGACCTACGAGCAGTACTTC
NA TRBJ1-5 NA TRBV6-1 CASSEDNSNQPQHF TGTGCCAGCAGTGAGGACAATAGCAATCAGCCCCAGCATTTT
NA TRBJ2-5 TRBD1 TRBV6-5 CASSYPGQEETQYF TGTGCCAGCAGTTACCCCGGACAGGAAGAGACCCAGTACTTC
NA TRBJ2-7 TRBD1 TRBV4-1 CASKPFGTAYEQYF TGCGCCAGCAAACCCTTCGGGACAGCCTACGAGCAGTACTTC
NA TRBJ2-6 NA TRBV6-5 CASSQQQYGANVLTF TGTGCCAGCAGCCAGCAACAGTACGGGGCCAACGTCCTGACTTTC
NA TRBJ1-1 NA TRBV6-2/TRBV6-3 CASSYESIDFTEAFF TGTGCCAGCAGTTACGAATCCATCGACTTCACTGAAGCTTTCTTT
NA TRBJ2-7 NA TRBV9 CASSVEAGHYEQYF TGTGCCAGCAGCGTAGAGGCAGGCCACTACGAGCAGTACTTC
NA TRBJ1-2 NA TRBV5-4 CASNGGGAAAHLYGYTF TGTGCCAGCAATGGGGGAGGGGCGGCAGCCCACCTGTATGGCTACACCTTC
NA TRBJ2-3 TRBD2 TRBV28 CASSLYPSGGPTDTQYF TGTGCCAGCAGTTTATATCCTAGCGGGGGCCCCACAGATACGCAGTATTTT
NA TRBJ2-1 TRBD2 TRBV9 CASSVSGGIYNEQFF TGTGCCAGCAGCGTTAGCGGGGGGATCTACAATGAGCAGTTCTTC
NA TRBJ1-6 NA TRBV29-1 CSVQQNPNSPLHF TGCAGCGTCCAACAGAACCCTAATTCACCCCTCCACTTT
NA TRBJ2-2 TRBD2 TRBV27 CASSFQTSGRRAGELFF TGTGCCAGCAGTTTTCAAACTAGCGGGAGGCGGGCCGGGGAGCTGTTTTTT